The 15 T cell receptor beta chains presented below share a single source sample, sequenced in a study of blood T cell repertoires in COVID-19. Profiled with immunoSEQ multiplex PCR; TCRdb holds only in-frame clones, not every one. The table has roughly 160,000 clones, around 80% seen once. Sequences were obtained from PBMCs or T cells enriched from blood (not recorded which). These TCRs come from a man over 45 who had recovered from COVID-19.

Only a few counts were recorded for this clone. J is TRBJ1-2 and V is TRBV7-9, with a possible D match to TRBD1 (6 bases). From germline, CDR1 is SEHNR and CDR2 FQNEAQ (reference sequence). The CDR3 consists of 14 residues. The V end lost 3 bases, the J end lost 5 bases, and 13 bases lay between the germline ends. CDR3 sequence: CASSFGAQGYGYTF. The CDR3 region has the DNA TGTGCCAGCAGCTTTGGGGCCCAGGGGTATGGCTACACCTTC. Full variable domain (rest looked up from reference TRBV7-9 and TRBJ1-2): DTGVSQNPRHKITKRGQNVTFRCDPISEHNRLYWYRQTLGQGPEFLTYFQNEAQLEKSRLLSDRFSAERPKGSFSTLEIQRTEQGDSAMYLCASSFGAQGYGYTFGSGTRLTVV.

The V call is TRBV4-3, the J call TRBJ1-2; TRBD1 matches at 7 bases. The CDR3 has 17 residues. Germline CDR1 is LGHNA and CDR2 is YSLEER. V gave up 0 bases and J gave up 2 bases; unmatched junction bases: 9. The DNA for the CDR3 is TGCGCCAGCAGCCAAGATCAAAAGGGGGCTCACAACTATGGCTACACCTTC. Translated: CASSQDQKGAHNYGYTF.

J is TRBJ1-2 and V is TRBV5-4, with TRBD1 as a possible D gene (5 bases). The V gene's germline CDR1 is SGHNT and CDR2 YYREEE (reference sequence). This CDR3 contains 14 residues. V was clipped by 0 bases and J by 4 bases, with 10 bases between them. The DNA for the CDR3 is TGTGCCAGCAGCTTGGCGGGGGGTGGCTATGGCTACACCTTC. Residues: CASSLAGGGYGYTF.

This clone appeared a few times. Other DNA sequences in this specimen translate into the identical CDR3. This sequence joins TRBV5-1 and TRBJ1-1, with 8 bases matching TRBD1. The CDR3 has 13 residues. V lost 5 bases, J lost 1 base, and 1 base stayed unmatched. Per germline, CDR1 SGHRS and CDR2 YFSETQ. CDR3 sequence (DNA): TGCGCCAGCAGTACAGGGGGGAACACTGAAGCTTTCTTT. It is translated as CASSTGGNTEAFF. Full variable domain (rest looked up from reference TRBV5-1 and TRBJ1-1): KAGVTQTPRYLIKTRGQQVTLSCSPISGHRSVSWYQQTPGQGLQFLFEYFSETQRNKGNFPGRFSGRQFSNSRSEMNVSTLELGDSALYLCASSTGGNTEAFFGQGTRLTVV.

This sequence joins TRBV6-1 and TRBJ1-2, with TRBD1 identical over 8 bases. CDR3 length equals 15 residues. With V trimmed by 2 bases and J by 2 bases, 4 bases remained unmatched. CDR1 and CDR2 (germline): MNHNS, SASEGT. CDR3 loop: CASSEFAGGNYGYTF. CDR3 in DNA: TGTGCCAGCAGTGAATTCGCAGGGGGCAACTATGGCTACACCTTC.

V usage is TRBV9 and J usage is TRBJ2-1; 13 bases are shared with TRBD2. The CDR3 has 16 amino acids. Germline values: CDR1 SGDLS, CDR2 YYNGEE. With V trimmed by 4 bases and J by 8 bases, 9 bases remained unmatched. The CDR3 DNA reads TGTGCCAGCAGCCTTTCCGGGACTAGCGGGGCCGATGAGCAGTTCTTC. Amino acid sequence: CASSLSGTSGADEQFF.

V and J are TRBV25-1 and TRBJ1-3; 7 bases match TRBD1. This CDR3 comprises 14 residues. Per the germline V gene, CDR1 is MGHDK and CDR2 is SYGVNS. V trimming: 8 bases; J trimming: 0 bases; junction bases outside the gene matches: 4. CDR3 amino acids: CASGDSSSGNTIYF. The CDR3 DNA is TGTGCCAGCGGGGACAGTTCCTCTGGAAACACCATATATTTT.

This chain links TRBV9 with TRBJ2-1; 12 bases align to TRBD1. Germline loops: CDR1 SGDLS, CDR2 YYNGEE. V gave up 4 bases and J gave up 3 bases; unmatched junction bases: 14. This CDR3 region has 19 residues. CDR3 in DNA: TGTGCCAGCAGCCCGCGGGACAGGGGGCGGGGATTTCGCTACAATGAGCAGTTCTTC. This encodes CASSPRDRGRGFRYNEQFF.

The V and J genes are TRBV5-1 and TRBJ2-2, with TRBD2 as a possible D gene (7 bases). The length of the CDR3 is 16 residues. V was pared by 4 bases and J by 0 bases, with 13 bases between. The germline CDR1 and CDR2 sequences are SGHRS and YFSETQ. The CDR3 loop is CASSAGEGANTGELFF. The CDR3 DNA sequence: TGCGCCAGCAGCGCCGGGGAGGGGGCGAACACCGGGGAGCTGTTTTTT.

The V gene is TRBV7-3, the J gene TRBJ1-1; D remains ambiguous. The CDR3 runs 14 residues. V was cut by 7 bases and J by 4 bases, with 16 bases left in between. Germline CDR1 and CDR2: SGHTA and FQGTGA. The CDR3: CASKVTSRGTEAFF. CDR3 sequence (DNA): TGTGCCAGCAAAGTTACGTCTCGAGGCACTGAAGCTTTCTTT. The variable domain in full, with the rest retrieved from reference TRBV7-3 and TRBJ1-1, is GAGVSQTPSNKVTEKGKYVELRCDPISGHTALYWYRQSLGQGPEFLIYFQGTGAADDSGLPNDRFFAVRPEGSVSTLKIQRTERGDSAVYLCASKVTSRGTEAFFGQGTRLTVV.

The chain uses TRBV7-3 and TRBJ2-1; D gene ambiguous. Per the germline V gene, CDR1 is SGHTA and CDR2 is FQGTGA. The CDR3 is 13 amino acids. V gave up 4 bases and J gave up 15 bases, with 19 bases separating them. The CDR3 DNA reads TGTGCCAGCAGCTCGTCCGAAGATTTAGCTCTGTTCTTC. Its translation is CASSSSEDLALFF.

The J gene is TRBJ2-2, the V gene TRBV7-6; D perhaps matches TRBD2 (7 bases). This CDR3 comprises 17 residues. V was cut by 6 bases and J by 2 bases, with 19 bases left in between. CDR1 SGHVS and CDR2 FNYEAQ come from the germline V gene. The CDR3 DNA follows: TGTGCCAGCAGGGGCCTCTCGGGGGGCCGAAACACCGGGGAGCTGTTTTTT. Encoded protein: CASRGLSGGRNTGELFF.

The chain uses TRBV10-1 and TRBJ1-2; 7 positions match TRBD1. CDR3 length: 15 amino acids. Trimming at V came to 6 bases and at J to 4 bases, leaving 11 bases not matched to a gene. Per the germline V gene, CDR1 is WNHNN and CDR2 is SYGVQD (reference sequence). The CDR3 DNA is TGCGCCAGCAGCTCCGGACAGGCCTCTCCCTATGGCTACACCTTC. As protein: CASSSGQASPYGYTF.

This sequence joins TRBV19 and TRBJ1-5; 12 bases align to TRBD1. This CDR3 has 17 residues. Trimming cost V 10 bases and J 2 bases; bases outside gene matches: 12. Germline-derived CDR1 and CDR2 are LNHDA and SQIVND (reference sequence). The CDR3 DNA reads as TGTGCCACTAAACCGGGACAGGGGGCGTGGGGCAATCAGCCCCAGCATTTT. Protein product: CATKPGQGAWGNQPQHF. Drawing the rest from reference TRBV19 and TRBJ1-5, the complete variable domain is DGGITQSPKYLFRKEGQNVTLSCEQNLNHDAMYWYRQDPGQGLRLIYYSQIVNDFQKGDIAEGYSVSREKKESFPLTVTSAQKNPTAFYLCATKPGQGAWGNQPQHFGDGTRLSIL.

The chain combines TRBV25-1 with TRBJ2-2; 8 nucleotides match TRBD1. CDR1 is MGHDK, CDR2 SYGVNS, per germline. Trimming removed 3 bases from V and 6 bases from J; junction bases left unmatched: 6. The CDR3 is 15 residues long. The CDR3 DNA reads TGTGCCAGCAGTGACCGGGACAGGATATCCGGGGAGCTGTTTTTT. It codes for CASSDRDRISGELFF.